This T cell receptor (beta chain) was obtained from a study of shared clonotypes between healthy human individuals. Some clones are missing from TCRdb's copy, which holds only in-frame ones; the method was immunoSEQ multiplex PCR. Here the sample spans roughly 500,000 clones, about four fifths being singletons. Germline CDR1 SGHRS, CDR2 YFSETQ. The CDR3 sequence is 15 residues long. The V gene end was trimmed by 4 bases and the J gene end by 5 bases; junction bases not matched to a gene: 11. J is TRBJ2-5 and V is TRBV5-1; 7 bases are shared with TRBD1. The material sequenced was PBMCs. The clonotype comes from a woman aged 40 to 55 in good health. Some clones in this sample may be carry-over from other donors' samples. The chain's CDR3 is CASSLGEGARETQYF. CDR3 bases: TGCGCCAGCAGCCTAGGAGAGGGGGCGAGGGAGACCCAGTACTTC. The whole variable domain, remainder taken from reference TRBV5-1 and TRBJ2-5, is KAGVTQTPRYLIKTRGQQVTLSCSPISGHRSVSWYQQTPGQGLQFLFEYFSETQRNKGNFPGRFSGRQFSNSRSEMNVSTLELGDSALYLCASSLGEGARETQYFGPGTRLLVL.